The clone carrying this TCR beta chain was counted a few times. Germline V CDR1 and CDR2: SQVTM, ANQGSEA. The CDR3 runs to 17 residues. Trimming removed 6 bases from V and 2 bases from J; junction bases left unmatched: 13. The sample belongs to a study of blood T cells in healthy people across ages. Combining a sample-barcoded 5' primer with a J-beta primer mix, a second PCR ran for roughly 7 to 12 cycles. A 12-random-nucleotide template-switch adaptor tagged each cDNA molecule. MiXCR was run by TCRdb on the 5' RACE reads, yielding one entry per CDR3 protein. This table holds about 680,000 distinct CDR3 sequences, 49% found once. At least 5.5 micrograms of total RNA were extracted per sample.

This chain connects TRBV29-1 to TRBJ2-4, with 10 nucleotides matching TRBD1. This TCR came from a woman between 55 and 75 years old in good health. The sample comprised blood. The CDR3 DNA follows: TGCAGCGTGAAGGACGCCAGACAGGGGGCTTCCAAAAACATTCAGTACTTC. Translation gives CSVKDARQGASKNIQYF.